This is a list of T cell receptor beta chains from one sample in a study of naive CD8 T cells in extremely preterm neonates. The data were produced by immunoSEQ multiplex PCR, yet TCRdb's version contains in-frame clones alone and is incomplete. The data contain approximately 8,000 clones, 95% to 98% of them singletons. The specimen sequenced was naive CD8+ T cells from blood. Receptors originate from a human donor in good health. Each CDR3 is given with its conserved first and last residue. The D gene is left open where the match is weak. Only some rows state a clone size, as once, few, many or a class for expanded clones.

TRBV6-6	.	.	TRBJ2-1	TGTGCCAGCAGTTACGACAGCTCCTACAATGAGCAGTTCTTC	CASSYDSSYNEQFF
TRBV6-5	.	.	TRBJ2-7	TGTGCCAGCAGTGACAGGATCTCCTACGAGCAGTACTTC	CASSDRISYEQYF
TRBV13	.	TRBD1	TRBJ1-1	TGTGCCAGCAGCACCCGGACAGGGACGGGCGAAGCTTTCTTT	CASSTRTGTGEAFF
TRBV29-1	.	.	TRBJ2-7	TGCAGCGTTGGAGGAAACTCCTACGAGCAGTACTTC	CSVGGNSYEQYF
TRBV7-7	.	TRBD2	TRBJ2-5	TGTGCTAGCAGCTTAGCTAGCGGGAGTGAGACCCAGTACTTC	CASSLASGSETQYF
TRBV19	once	.	TRBJ1-5	TGTGCCAGTAGTATGGGTCAGGGTTATCAGCCCCAGCATTTT	CASSMGQGYQPQHF
TRBV2	.	.	TRBJ1-2	TGTGCCAGCAGTGAAGGTCTTCCCCCCTATGGCTACACCTTC	CASSEGLPPYGYTF
TRBV19	.	TRBD1	TRBJ2-7	TGTGCCAGTAGTACTTCGGGACAGAACTACGAGCAGTACTTC	CASSTSGQNYEQYF
TRBV7-9	once	.	TRBJ2-2	TGTGCCAGCAGCACCTCAGGCATTTCAAACACCGGGGAGCTGTTTTTT	CASSTSGISNTGELFF
TRBV7-2	.	.	TRBJ1-2	TGTGCCAGCAGCGCGGGACGGTTGACTAACTATGGCTACACCTTC	CASSAGRLTNYGYTF
TRBV6-6	.	.	TRBJ2-7	TGTGCCAGCAGGGGCGACGACGAGCAGTACTTC	CASRGDDEQYF
TRBV6-5	.	.	TRBJ2-5	TGTGCCAGCGGCACAGGTAAAGAGACCCAGTACTTC	CASGTGKETQYF
TRBV13	.	TRBD2	TRBJ2-2	TGTGCCAGCAGCTCATGGGGACTAGCGGGTTCCGGGGAGCTGTTTTTT	CASSSWGLAGSGELFF
TRBV7-6	.	TRBD2	TRBJ2-1	TGTGCCAGCAGCTTAGGCACAGCGGGGTTCGATGAGCAGTTCTTC	CASSLGTAGFDEQFF
TRBV6-5	.	.	TRBJ2-2	TGTGCCAGCAGTCCGACAGACGCGAACACCGGGGAGCTGTTTTTT	CASSPTDANTGELFF
TRBV11-3	.	TRBD1	TRBJ2-1	TGTGCCAGCAGCCCTGCTCCGGGACAGAACAATGAGCAGTTCTTC	CASSPAPGQNNEQFF
TRBV7-9	.	.	TRBJ1-5	TGTGCCAGCAGCTTAGGGCTGGGCCAGCCCCAGCATTTT	CASSLGLGQPQHF
TRBV29-1	.	TRBD1	TRBJ2-2	TGCAGCATAAAACTCCGGGACAGGAACACCGGGGAGCTGTTTTTT	CSIKLRDRNTGELFF
TRBV7-9	.	TRBD1	TRBJ2-5	TGTGCCAGCAGCCGGACAGGGGGAGGGGAGACCCAGTACTTC	CASSRTGGGETQYF
TRBV6-5	.	TRBD2	TRBJ2-1	TGTGCCAGCAGTCCATGGGCGGGAGTCTACAATGAGCAGTTCTTC	CASSPWAGVYNEQFF
TRBV6-6	.	.	TRBJ2-7	TGTGCCAGCGGCCAGTACGAGCAGTACTTC	CASGQYEQYF
TRBV19	.	.	TRBJ1-1	TGTGCCAGTAGTATAGGTTGGCTCCCTGAAGCTTTCTTT	CASSIGWLPEAFF
TRBV27	.	.	TRBJ2-1	TGTGCCAGCAGTTTGCAGGGAAATGAGCAGTTCTTC	CASSLQGNEQFF
TRBV11-2	once	.	TRBJ2-7	TGTGCCAGCAGCCTGGGCGCGCGAAATTCCTACGAGCAGTACTTC	CASSLGARNSYEQYF
TRBV25-1	.	TRBD1	TRBJ1-2	TGTGCCAGCAGCCGAGGACAGGGAATGAATGGCTACACCTTC	CASSRGQGMNGYTF
TRBV5-6	.	.	TRBJ1-6	TGTGCCAGCAGCCCCGGGAGCATTCAATCACCCCTCCACTTT	CASSPGSIQSPLHF
TRBV27	.	TRBD1	TRBJ2-3	TGTGCCAGCGGAGTCCTGGGACAGGGGCCCACAGATACGCAGTATTTT	CASGVLGQGPTDTQYF
TRBV5-1	.	.	TRBJ1-2	TGCGCCAGCAGCACGACAGGTGCTGGCTACACCTTC	CASSTTGAGYTF
TRBV6-5	once	.	TRBJ2-7	TGTGCCAGCAGACGCCTATTACGTGACGAGCAGTACTTC	CASRRLLRDEQYF
TRBV30	once	TRBD1	TRBJ2-5	TGTGCCTGGAGAAGGGGACAGGGGAAAGAGACCCAGTACTTC	CAWRRGQGKETQYF
TRBV19	.	TRBD2	TRBJ2-1	TGTGCCAGTAGTATAACTAGCGGGGGGGCTTTCTACAATGAGCAGTTCTTC	CASSITSGGAFYNEQFF
TRBV5-1	.	.	TRBJ2-3	TGCGCCAGCAGCTTGGCACACGGGGGTGCAGATACGCAGTATTTT	CASSLAHGGADTQYF
TRBV4-2	.	TRBD2	TRBJ2-2	TGTGCCAGCAGCCACGCCCTAGCGGGGGTGTCGAACACCGGGGAGCTGTTTTTT	CASSHALAGVSNTGELFF
TRBV27	.	.	TRBJ2-1	TGTGCCAGCAGCCTCCGTCCAGGGCCGGGTTACGATGAGCAGTTCTTC	CASSLRPGPGYDEQFF
TRBV27	.	TRBD2	TRBJ2-3	TGTGCCAGCAGTGCCTCGGGACTAGCGGGGGATGCGGATACGCAGTATTTT	CASSASGLAGDADTQYF
TRBV28	.	.	TRBJ2-7	TGTGCCAGCAGGTCTACTAGCTCCTACGAGCAGTACTTC	CASRSTSSYEQYF
TRBV13	.	.	TRBJ2-1	TGTGCCAGCAGCGACCCGCGTACAGGGACCGAGCAGGACAATGAGCAGTTCTTC	CASSDPRTGTEQDNEQFF
TRBV4-1	.	TRBD1	TRBJ2-7	TGCGCCAGCAGCCAAGGGGACAGGGACCTTTACGAGCAGTACTTC	CASSQGDRDLYEQYF
TRBV4-1	.	TRBD1	TRBJ1-1	TGCGCCAGCAGCCAGACCTCGGACAGGGCCGCCGCTGAAGCTTTCTTT	CASSQTSDRAAAEAFF
TRBV11-2	once	.	TRBJ1-1	TGTGCCAGCAGCTTAGATCTGGGTGCGGTCAGGAACACTGAAGCTTTCTTT	CASSLDLGAVRNTEAFF
TRBV14	.	TRBD2	TRBJ2-7	TGTGCCAGCAGCCGAGTAGCGGGGGGCTCCTACGAGCAGTACTTC	CASSRVAGGSYEQYF
TRBV9	.	TRBD1	TRBJ2-3	TGTGCCAGCAGCCCCCTTGGGACAGGGGATTATACGCAGTATTTT	CASSPLGTGDYTQYF
TRBV4-1	.	TRBD1	TRBJ2-7	TGCGCCAGCAGCCAAGATTGGCAGGGGGCCTCCTACGAGCAGTACTTC	CASSQDWQGASYEQYF
TRBV7-6	.	.	TRBJ2-2	TGTGCCAGCAGCTTAGATTCCCCTTCTAGGCTAAACACCGGGGAGCTGTTTTTT	CASSLDSPSRLNTGELFF